The source of this TCR beta chain is a study of blood T cell repertoires in COVID-19. As processed by the authors: Nucleated cell number was recorded as an estimate derived from reference gene primer amplification. TCRdb's copy holds only in-frame clones and misses some; the assay was immunoSEQ multiplex PCR. V, J and clone size were drawn from that table, and D and trimming were deduced from the DNA. The profile covers 110,000 to 150,000 clones, with about four fifths appearing a single time and approximately 9.2% taken by the ten largest. Germline trimming cut 2 bases from V and 5 bases from J; bases unmatched to any gene: 12. The length of the CDR3 is 17 residues. Germline CDR1 is SGHTA and CDR2 is FQGTGA.

The clonotype was recovered from a man over 45 who had recovered from COVID-19. Source material: PBMCs or T cells enriched from blood (not recorded which). This sequence joins TRBV7-3 and TRBJ2-5, with 9 nucleotides matching TRBD2. The CDR3 nucleotides are TGTGCCAGCAGCTTATCCTCTAGCGGGGCTCAGGTGGAGACCCAGTACTTC. This gives the protein CASSLSSSGAQVETQYF.